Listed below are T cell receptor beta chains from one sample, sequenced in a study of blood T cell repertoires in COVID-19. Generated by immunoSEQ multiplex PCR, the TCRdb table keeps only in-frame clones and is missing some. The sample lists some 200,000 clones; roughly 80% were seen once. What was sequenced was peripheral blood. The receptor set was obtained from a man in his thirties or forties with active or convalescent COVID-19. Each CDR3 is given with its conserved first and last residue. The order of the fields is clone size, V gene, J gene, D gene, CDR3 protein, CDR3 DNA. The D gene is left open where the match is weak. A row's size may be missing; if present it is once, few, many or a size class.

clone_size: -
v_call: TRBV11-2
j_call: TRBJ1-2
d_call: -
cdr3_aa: CATGNSLGYGYTF
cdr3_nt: TGTGCCACGGGGAATTCCTTGGGCTATGGCTACACCTTC

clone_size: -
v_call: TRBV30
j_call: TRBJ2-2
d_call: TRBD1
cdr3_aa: CAWSVQGANTGELFF
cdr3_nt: TGTGCCTGGAGTGTACAGGGGGCGAACACCGGGGAGCTGTTTTTT

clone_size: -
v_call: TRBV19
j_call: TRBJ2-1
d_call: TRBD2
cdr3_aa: CASSLTSGGLYNEQFF
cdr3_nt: TGTGCCAGTAGTCTAACTAGCGGGGGGCTCTACAATGAGCAGTTCTTC

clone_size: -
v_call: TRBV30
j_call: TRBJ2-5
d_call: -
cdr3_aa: CAWMVGGTQYF
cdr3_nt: TGTGCCTGGATGGTGGGAGGGACCCAGTACTTC

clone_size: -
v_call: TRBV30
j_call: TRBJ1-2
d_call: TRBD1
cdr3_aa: CAWRAYGTGIQRHYGYTF
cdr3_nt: TGTGCCTGGAGGGCGTACGGGACAGGGATACAGCGGCACTATGGCTACACCTTC

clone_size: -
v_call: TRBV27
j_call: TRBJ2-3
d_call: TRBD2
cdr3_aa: CASRGLAGGQDTQYF
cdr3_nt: TGTGCCAGCAGGGGACTAGCGGGAGGTCAAGATACGCAGTATTTT

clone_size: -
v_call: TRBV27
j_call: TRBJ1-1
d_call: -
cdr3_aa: CASSLDSRGRGLPHTEAFF
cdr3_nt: TGTGCCAGCAGTTTAGACAGTCGAGGCAGGGGATTGCCGCACACTGAAGCTTTCTTT

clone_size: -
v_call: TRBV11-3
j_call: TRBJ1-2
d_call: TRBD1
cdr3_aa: CASSLEGQGATHTF
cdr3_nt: TGTGCCAGCAGCCTCGAGGGACAGGGGGCTACCCACACCTTC

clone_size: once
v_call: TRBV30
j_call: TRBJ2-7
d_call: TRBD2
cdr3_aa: CAWSVGGVSYEQYF
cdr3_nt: TGTGCCTGGAGTGTCGGGGGGGTCTCCTACGAGCAGTACTTC

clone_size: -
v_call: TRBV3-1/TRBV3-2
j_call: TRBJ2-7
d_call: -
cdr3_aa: CASSQDPRQLSPYEQYF
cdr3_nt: TGTGCCAGCAGCCAAGATCCTAGGCAGCTAAGCCCCTACGAGCAGTACTTC

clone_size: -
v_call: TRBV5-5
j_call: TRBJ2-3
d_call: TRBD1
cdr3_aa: CASSLVDRGGSDTQYF
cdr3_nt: TGTGCCAGCAGCTTGGTGGACAGGGGAGGTTCAGATACGCAGTATTTT

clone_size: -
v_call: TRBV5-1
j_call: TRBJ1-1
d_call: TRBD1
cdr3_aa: CASSPDRSVPEAFF
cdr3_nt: TGCGCCAGCAGCCCGGACAGGTCCGTCCCTGAAGCTTTCTTT

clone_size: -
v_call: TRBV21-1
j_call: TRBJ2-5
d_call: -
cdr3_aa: CASSKRHGAQYF
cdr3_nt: TGTGCCAGCAGCAAAAGGCACGGGGCCCAGTACTTC

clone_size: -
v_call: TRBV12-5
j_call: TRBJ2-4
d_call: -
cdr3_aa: CASGPDLAKNIQYF
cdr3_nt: TGTGCTAGTGGACCAGACTTAGCCAAAAACATTCAGTACTTC

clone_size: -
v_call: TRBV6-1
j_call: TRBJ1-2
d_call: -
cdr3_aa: CASSEGAQKINYGYTF
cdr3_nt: TGTGCCAGCAGTGAGGGAGCCCAGAAAATCAACTATGGCTACACCTTC

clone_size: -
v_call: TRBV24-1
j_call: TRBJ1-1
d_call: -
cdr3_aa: CATSDSRVGEAFF
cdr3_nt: TGTGCCACCAGTGATTCGAGGGTCGGTGAAGCTTTCTTT

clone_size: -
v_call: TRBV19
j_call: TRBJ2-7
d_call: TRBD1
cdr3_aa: CASRPGQGIHEQYF
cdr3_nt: TGTGCCAGTCGACCGGGACAGGGGATACACGAGCAGTACTTC

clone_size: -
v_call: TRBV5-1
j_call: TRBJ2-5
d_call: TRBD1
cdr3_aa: CASSSPTGAGETQYF
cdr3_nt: TGCGCCAGCAGCTCACCAACAGGGGCCGGGGAGACCCAGTACTTC

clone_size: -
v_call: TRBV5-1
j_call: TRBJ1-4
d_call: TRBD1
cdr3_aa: CASGGGATNEKLFF
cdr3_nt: TGCGCCAGCGGAGGGGGCGCAACTAATGAAAAACTGTTTTTT

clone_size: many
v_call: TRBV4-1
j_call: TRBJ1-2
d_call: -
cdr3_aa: CASSQVEDSVYGYTF
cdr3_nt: TGCGCCAGCAGCCAAGTGGAGGACAGCGTCTATGGCTACACCTTC

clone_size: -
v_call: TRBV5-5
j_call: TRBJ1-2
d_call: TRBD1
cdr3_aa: CASSRTGSADGYGYTF
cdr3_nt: TGTGCCAGCAGCAGGACAGGGTCCGCCGACGGCTATGGCTACACCTTC

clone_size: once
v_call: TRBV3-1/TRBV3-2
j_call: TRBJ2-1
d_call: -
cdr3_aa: CASTFAGSYNEQFF
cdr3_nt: TGTGCCAGCACCTTCGCGGGTTCCTACAATGAGCAGTTCTTC

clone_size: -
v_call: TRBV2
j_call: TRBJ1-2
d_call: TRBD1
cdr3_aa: CASRTDRAPTF
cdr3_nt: TGTGCCAGCAGGACCGACAGGGCCCCCACCTTC

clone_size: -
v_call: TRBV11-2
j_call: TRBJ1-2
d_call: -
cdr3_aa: CASSLIVGGYGYTF
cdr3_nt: TGTGCCAGCAGCTTAATCGTCGGGGGCTATGGCTACACCTTC

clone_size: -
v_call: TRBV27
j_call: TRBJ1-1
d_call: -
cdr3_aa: CASSLSGTMNTEAFF
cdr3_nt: TGTGCCAGCAGTTTATCCGGGACAATGAACACTGAAGCTTTCTTT

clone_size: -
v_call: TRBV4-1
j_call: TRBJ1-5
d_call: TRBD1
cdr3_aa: CASSRLTGEGNQPQHF
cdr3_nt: TGCGCCAGCAGCCGATTGACAGGGGAAGGCAATCAGCCCCAGCATTTT

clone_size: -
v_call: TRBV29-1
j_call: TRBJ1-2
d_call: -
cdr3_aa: CSVAHRAGYTF
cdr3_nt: TGCAGCGTTGCGCACAGGGCCGGCTACACCTTC

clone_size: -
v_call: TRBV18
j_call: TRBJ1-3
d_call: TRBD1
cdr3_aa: CASSPGQGGNTIYF
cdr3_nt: TGTGCCAGCTCACCTGGACAGGGGGGAAACACCATATATTTT

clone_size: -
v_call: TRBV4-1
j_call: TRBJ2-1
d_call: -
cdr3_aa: CASSQAGSINEQFF
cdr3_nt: TGCGCCAGCAGCCAAGCGGGGAGCATCAATGAGCAGTTCTTC

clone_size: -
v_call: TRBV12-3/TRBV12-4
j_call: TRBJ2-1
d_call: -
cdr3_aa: CASSVLAWDEQFF
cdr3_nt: TGTGCCAGCAGCGTTCTAGCGTGGGATGAGCAGTTCTTC

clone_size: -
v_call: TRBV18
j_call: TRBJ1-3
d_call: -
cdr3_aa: CASSPSQRGNTIYF
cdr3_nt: TGTGCCAGCTCACCATCCCAGAGGGGAAACACCATATATTTT

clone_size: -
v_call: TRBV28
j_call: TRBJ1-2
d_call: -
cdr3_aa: CASSLGPVGEYGYTF
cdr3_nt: TGTGCCAGCAGTTTAGGGCCTGTGGGCGAGTATGGCTACACCTTC

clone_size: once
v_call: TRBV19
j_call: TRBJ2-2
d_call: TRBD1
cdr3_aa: CASRGDRALDTGELFF
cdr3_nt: TGTGCCAGTAGGGGTGACAGGGCCCTTGACACCGGGGAGCTGTTTTTT

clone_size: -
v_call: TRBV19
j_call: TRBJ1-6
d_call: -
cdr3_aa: CASSAGHPAPLHF
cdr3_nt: TGTGCCAGTAGTGCAGGCCACCCGGCACCCCTCCACTTT

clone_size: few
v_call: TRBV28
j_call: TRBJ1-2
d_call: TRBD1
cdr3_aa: CASSRTGGLDGYTF
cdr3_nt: TGTGCCAGCAGCAGGACAGGGGGGTTGGATGGCTACACCTTC

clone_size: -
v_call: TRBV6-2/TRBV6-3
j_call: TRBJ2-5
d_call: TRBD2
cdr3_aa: CASSLSGTSISETQYF
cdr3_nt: TGTGCCAGCAGCCTCTCCGGGACTAGCATCTCGGAGACCCAGTACTTC

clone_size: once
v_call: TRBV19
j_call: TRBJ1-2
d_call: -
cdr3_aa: CATRHDYGYTF
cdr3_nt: TGTGCCACTAGACACGACTATGGCTACACCTTC

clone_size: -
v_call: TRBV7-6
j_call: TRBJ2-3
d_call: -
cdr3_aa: CASSVVPGEAGTDTQYF
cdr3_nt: TGTGCCAGCAGCGTAGTACCGGGTGAGGCTGGCACAGATACGCAGTATTTT

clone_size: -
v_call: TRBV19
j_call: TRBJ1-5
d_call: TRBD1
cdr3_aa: CASSPYDPGTDSNQPQHF
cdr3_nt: TGTGCCAGTAGTCCATACGACCCAGGGACAGATAGCAATCAGCCCCAGCATTTT

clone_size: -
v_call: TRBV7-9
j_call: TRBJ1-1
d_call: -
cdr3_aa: CASSSGSAEAFF
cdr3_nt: TGTGCCAGCAGCTCGGGGTCGGCTGAAGCTTTCTTT

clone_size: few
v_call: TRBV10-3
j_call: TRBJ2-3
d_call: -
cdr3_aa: CAICPGVTVTDTQYF
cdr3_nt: TGTGCCATCTGCCCAGGGGTAACCGTCACAGATACGCAGTATTTT

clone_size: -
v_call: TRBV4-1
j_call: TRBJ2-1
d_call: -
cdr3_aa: CASSQVVSLSQEGQFF
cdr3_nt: TGCGCCAGCAGCCAAGTTGTGTCGCTCAGTCAAGAGGGGCAGTTCTTC